The following is a TCR beta chain sequence with its context. No antigen is known for it. The authors distributed each subset's genomic DNA evenly over several immunoSEQ plates. Clones were sequenced by immunoSEQ multiplex PCR, and TCRdb holds only the in-frame ones, with some missing. Of under 2,500,000 clones in the sample, approximately 96% were seen once. The data stem from a study of shared clonotypes between healthy human individuals. Study-level background: A couple of female and a few male donors aged 18 to 49 were enrolled. Whole-study findings and limits: When compared with the clonotypes that were shared by all four sorted-subset donors, the non-shared clonotypes turned out to have lower generation probabilities.

CD4+ cells underwent separation, giving CD45RA+ naive and CD45RA-negative memory subsets. Input material: naive CD4+ T cells sorted from blood. The subset is: CD45RA+ positively selected. This TCR derives from a man between 18 and 35 years old in good health.

This CDR3 is CASSPVTGTGAYEQYF. CDR3 nucleotides: TGTGCCAGCTCACCGGTCACCGGGACAGGGGCGTACGAGCAGTACTTC. This chain joins TRBV18 and TRBJ2-7; 10 bases are shared with TRBD1. This CDR3 region has 16 residues. The V and J ends lost 3 bases and 4 bases, in that order; junction bases with no gene match: 9. Germline CDR1 is KGHSH and CDR2 is LQKENI.